Listed below are T cell receptor beta chains from one sample, sequenced in a study of a mutant IDH1 vaccine in newly diagnosed glioma. Clones were read by immunoSEQ multiplex PCR, and TCRdb kept only the in-frame ones, dropping some. The sample contains about 42,000 clones, roughly 84% of which appear only once. Their antigen targets remain unknown. This material consisted of PBMCs, taken from a glioma patient whose treatment included an IDH1 peptide vaccine. The receptors come from a woman between 45 and 60 years old with glioma. CDR3s include the opening cysteine and the closing phenylalanine or tryptophan. The D gene is left open where the match is weak. Some rows mark clone size as missing; the rest say once, few, many or name a class of expanded clone.

clone_size	d_call	v_call	cdr3_length	j_call	cdr3_aa	cdr3_nt
.	TRBD2	TRBV13	15	TRBJ2-5	CASSLRGGIWETQYF	TGTGCCAGCAGCTTACGGGGGGGAATTTGGGAGACCCAGTACTTC
.	TRBD1	TRBV15	17	TRBJ1-5	CATSRTLTGEDNQPQHF	TGTGCCACCAGCAGAACCTTGACAGGGGAGGACAATCAGCCCCAGCATTTT
few	.	TRBV7-2	14	TRBJ1-5	CASSLGVVRQPQHF	TGTGCCAGCAGCTTAGGTGTGGTTAGGCAGCCCCAGCATTTT
few	.	TRBV7-3	13	TRBJ1-1	CASSQAMNTEAFF	TGTGCCAGCAGCCAGGCCATGAACACTGAAGCTTTCTTT
.	TRBD1	TRBV4-2	18	TRBJ1-2	CASSPTLRQGAWGYGYTF	TGTGCCAGCAGCCCTACCCTAAGACAGGGGGCGTGGGGCTATGGCTACACCTTC
few	.	TRBV28	14	TRBJ2-6	CASNVGSGANVLTF	TGTGCCAGCAACGTGGGTTCTGGGGCCAACGTCCTGACTTTC
.	TRBD1	TRBV9	15	TRBJ2-2	CASSGGQGIGGELFF	TGTGCCAGCAGCGGGGGACAGGGTATAGGCGGGGAGCTGTTTTTT
.	TRBD2	TRBV19	17	TRBJ2-3	CASRPAGTSGSTDTQYF	TGTGCCAGTAGACCTGCCGGGACTAGCGGAAGCACAGATACGCAGTATTTT
.	TRBD1	TRBV10-3	14	TRBJ2-7	CAITQGQGGHEQYF	TGTGCCATCACCCAAGGACAGGGGGGCCACGAGCAGTACTTC
.	.	TRBV30	14	TRBJ1-5	CAWAPTGENQPQHF	TGTGCCTGGGCCCCAACTGGGGAGAATCAGCCCCAGCATTTT
.	.	TRBV30	15	TRBJ2-4	CAWSVNQGAKNIQYF	TGTGCCTGGAGTGTAAATCAGGGGGCCAAAAACATTCAGTACTTC
.	.	TRBV28	15	TRBJ1-6	CASSITGPYNSPLHF	TGTGCCAGCAGTATTACAGGGCCCTATAATTCACCCCTCCACTTT
.	TRBD1	TRBV7-2	13	TRBJ1-2	CASSQTGDGGYTF	TGTGCCAGCAGCCAAACAGGGGATGGGGGCTACACCTTC
.	.	TRBV7-9	15	TRBJ1-5	CASSLNSGGNQPQHF	TGTGCCAGCAGCTTAAATAGTGGAGGGAATCAGCCCCAGCATTTT
.	TRBD1	TRBV7-2	14	TRBJ1-5	CASSMGTGNQPQHF	TGTGCCAGCAGCATGGGGACAGGGAATCAGCCCCAGCATTTT
.	.	TRBV7-9	14	TRBJ1-4	CASSPRGINEKLFF	TGTGCCAGCAGCCCTAGGGGGATTAATGAAAAACTGTTTTTT
.	.	TRBV5-6	15	TRBJ1-1	CASSRKQTKNTEAFF	TGTGCCAGCAGTAGGAAACAGACCAAAAACACTGAAGCTTTCTTT
.	.	TRBV5-5	14	TRBJ1-5	CASSPRGKDQPQHF	TGTGCCAGCAGCCCTCGGGGGAAAGATCAGCCTCAGCATTTT
.	.	TRBV4-1	14	TRBJ1-4	CASSFRTRDEKLFF	TGCGCCAGCAGCTTCCGGACCCGGGATGAAAAACTGTTTTTT
.	TRBD2	TRBV9	16	TRBJ2-3	CASTPGTSVATDTQYF	TGTGCCAGCACCCCCGGGACTAGCGTGGCCACAGATACGCAGTATTTT
.	TRBD2	TRBV6-5	14	TRBJ2-5	CASSKNPSGETQYF	TGTGCCAGCAGTAAAAATCCTAGCGGGGAGACCCAGTACTTC
.	.	TRBV6-5	14	TRBJ2-5	CASSYSRALETQYF	TGTGCCAGCAGTTACTCCAGGGCGTTGGAGACCCAGTACTTC
.	.	TRBV5-6	17	TRBJ1-1	CASSSSGNWQSGTEAFF	TGTGCCAGCAGCTCTTCAGGGAATTGGCAAAGTGGCACTGAAGCTTTCTTT
.	.	TRBV14	11	TRBJ2-7	CASSQVRNLVF	TGTGCCAGCAGCCAAGTTCGTAACCTAGTCTTC
.	.	TRBV19	11	TRBJ2-5	CASSTAETQYF	TGTGCCAGTAGTACGGCGGAGACCCAGTACTTC
.	.	TRBV4-3	16	TRBJ2-3	CASSQDFASPTDTQYF	TGCGCCAGCAGCCAAGATTTCGCTAGTCCCACAGATACGCAGTATTTT
.	TRBD2	TRBV7-9	15	TRBJ2-1	CASSFSGGGSNEQFF	TGTGCCAGCAGCTTTAGCGGGGGGGGATCCAATGAGCAGTTCTTC